The clone carrying this T cell receptor beta chain showed up many times. This sample stems from a study of T cells in Graves' hyperthyroidism and ophthalmopathy. From RNA transcripts, TCR beta CDR3 regions were amplified. HTBI primers were used for first-round RT-PCR of the TCR CDR3. TCRdb fed the multiplex PCR reads into MiXCR, producing one record per CDR3 protein. The data hold a few hundred thousand distinct CDR3 sequences, with approximately 14% observed a single time. The CDR3 runs 16 residues. Trimming cost V 5 bases and J 0 bases; bases outside gene matches: 5. Germline loops: CDR1 SGDLS, CDR2 YYNGEE. Using around 10 ml of fresh peripheral blood, PBMCs were prepared.

The clonotype originates from a woman under 30 with Graves' hyperthyroidism. The chain has TRBV9 and TRBJ1-1, with 12 nucleotides matching TRBD1. Sequenced: blood. The CDR3 nucleotides are TGTGCCAGCAGGCCCGGGACAGGGGGCATGAACACTGAAGCTTTCTTT. It codes for CASRPGTGGMNTEAFF. Based on the CDR3 plus reference TRBV9 and TRBJ1-1, the full variable domain is DSGVTQTPKHLITATGQRVTLRCSPRSGDLSVYWYQQSLDQGLQFLIQYYNGEERAKGNILERFSAQQFPDLHSELNLSSLELGDSALYFCASRPGTGGMNTEAFFGQGTRLTVV.